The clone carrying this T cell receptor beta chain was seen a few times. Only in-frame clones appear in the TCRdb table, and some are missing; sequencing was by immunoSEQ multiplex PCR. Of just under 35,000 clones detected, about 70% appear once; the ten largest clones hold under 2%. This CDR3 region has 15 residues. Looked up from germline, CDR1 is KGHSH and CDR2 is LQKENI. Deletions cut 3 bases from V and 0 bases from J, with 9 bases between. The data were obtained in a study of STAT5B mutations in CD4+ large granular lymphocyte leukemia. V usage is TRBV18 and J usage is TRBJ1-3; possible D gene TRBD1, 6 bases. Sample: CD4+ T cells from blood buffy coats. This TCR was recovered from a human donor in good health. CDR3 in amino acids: CASSPQGTSGNTIYF. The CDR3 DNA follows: TGTGCCAGCTCACCTCAGGGGACCTCTGGAAACACCATATATTTT.